This entry describes one T cell receptor (beta chain). Authors' data handling: Estimation of nucleated cell counts relied on the amplification of reference gene primers. Method: immunoSEQ multiplex PCR; TCRdb's copy keeps in-frame clones and lacks some. Clone size and the V and J calls come from that table; the DNA yielded D and trimming. The table shows under 200,000 clones, with around 74% occurring only once. The data were taken from a study of blood T cell repertoires in COVID-19. The germline V gene has CDR1 MDHEN and CDR2 SYDVKM. V shed 4 bases and J 0 bases; nucleotides not matched to a gene: 4. The CDR3 loop spans 15 amino acids.

This TCR was recovered from a woman aged 60-70 years with COVID-19, enrolled during active disease. Input material: peripheral blood. This chain links TRBV28 with TRBJ1-2; 8 nucleotides line up with TRBD1. The CDR3 protein is CASSYVTGANYGYTF. The CDR3 DNA sequence: TGTGCCAGCAGTTACGTGACAGGGGCTAACTATGGCTACACCTTC.